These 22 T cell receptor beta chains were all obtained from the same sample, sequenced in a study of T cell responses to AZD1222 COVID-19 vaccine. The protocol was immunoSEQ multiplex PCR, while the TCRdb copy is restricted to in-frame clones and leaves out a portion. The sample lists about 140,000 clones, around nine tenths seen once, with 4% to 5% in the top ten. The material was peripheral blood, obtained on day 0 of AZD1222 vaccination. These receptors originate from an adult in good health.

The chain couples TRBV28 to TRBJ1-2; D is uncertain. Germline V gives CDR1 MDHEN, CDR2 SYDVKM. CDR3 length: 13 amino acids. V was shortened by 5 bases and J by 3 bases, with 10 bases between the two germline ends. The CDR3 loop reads CASSPPWHYGYTF. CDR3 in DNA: TGTGCCAGCAGTCCCCCCTGGCACTATGGCTACACCTTC.

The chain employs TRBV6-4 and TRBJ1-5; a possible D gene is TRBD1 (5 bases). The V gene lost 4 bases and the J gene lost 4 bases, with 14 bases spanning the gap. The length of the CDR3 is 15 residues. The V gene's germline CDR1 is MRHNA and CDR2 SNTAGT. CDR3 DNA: TGTGCCAGCAGTGCCTCTCCTGAGGGGAATCAGCCCCAGCATTTT. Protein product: CASSASPEGNQPQHF.

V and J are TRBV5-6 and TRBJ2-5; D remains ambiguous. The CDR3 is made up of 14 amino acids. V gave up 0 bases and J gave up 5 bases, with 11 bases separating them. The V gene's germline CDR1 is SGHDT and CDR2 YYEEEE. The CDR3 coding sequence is TGTGCCAGCAGCTTGGGAGGATTGAGGGAGACCCAGTACTTC. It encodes CASSLGGLRETQYF.

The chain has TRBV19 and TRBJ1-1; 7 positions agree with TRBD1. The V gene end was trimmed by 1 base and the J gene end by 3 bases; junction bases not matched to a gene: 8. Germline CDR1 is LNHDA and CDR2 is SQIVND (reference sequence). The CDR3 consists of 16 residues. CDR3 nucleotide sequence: TGTGCCAGTAGTATAGGTTCCAGGGGGAGGTACACTGAAGCTTTCTTT. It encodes CASSIGSRGRYTEAFF.

CDR3 DNA sequence: TGTGCCACCAGCAGGGAGGTGAGGGGGCTCGCTTTCTTT. This codes for CATSREVRGLAFF. This chain uses TRBV15 with TRBJ1-1, with TRBD1 matching 7 bases. This CDR3 contains 13 residues. V was pared by 3 bases and J by 11 bases, with 9 bases of the junction left unmatched. Germline V lookup: CDR1 LNHNV, CDR2 YYDKDF (reference sequence).

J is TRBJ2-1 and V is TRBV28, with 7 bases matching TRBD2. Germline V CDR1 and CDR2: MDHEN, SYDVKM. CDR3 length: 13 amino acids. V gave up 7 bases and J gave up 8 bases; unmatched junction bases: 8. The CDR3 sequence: CASKGGSPDEQFF. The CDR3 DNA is TGTGCCAGCAAGGGCGGGAGCCCCGATGAGCAGTTCTTC.

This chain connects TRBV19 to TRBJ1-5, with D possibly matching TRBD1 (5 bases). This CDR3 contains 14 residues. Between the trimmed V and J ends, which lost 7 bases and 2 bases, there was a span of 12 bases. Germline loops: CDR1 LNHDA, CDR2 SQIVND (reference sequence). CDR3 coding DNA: TGTGCCAGTATACCGGGACCTGGCAATCAGCCCCAGCATTTT. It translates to CASIPGPGNQPQHF.

CDR3 DNA: TGTGCCAGCAGTAAGACTGGACTGAACACCGGGGAGCTGTTTTTT. Translation gives CASSKTGLNTGELFF. The chain is built from TRBV2 and TRBJ2-2, with D possibly matching TRBD2 (5 bases). With 5 bases removed from V and 1 base from J, the gap between germline ends came to 11 bases. Germline lookup yields CDR1 SNHLY and CDR2 FYNNEI. The CDR3 totals 15 residues. The full variable domain, with the rest looked up from reference TRBV2 and TRBJ2-2, is EPEVTQTPSHQVTQMGQEVILRCVPISNHLYFYWYRQILGQKVEFLVSFYNNEISEKSEIFDDQFSVERPDGSNFTLKIRSTKLEDSAMYFCASSKTGLNTGELFFGEGSRLTVL.

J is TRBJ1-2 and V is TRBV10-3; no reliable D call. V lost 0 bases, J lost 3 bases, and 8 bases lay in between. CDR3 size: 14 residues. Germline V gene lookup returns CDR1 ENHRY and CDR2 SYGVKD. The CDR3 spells CAISESTEDYGYTF. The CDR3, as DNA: TGTGCCATCAGTGAGTCCACGGAAGACTATGGCTACACCTTC.

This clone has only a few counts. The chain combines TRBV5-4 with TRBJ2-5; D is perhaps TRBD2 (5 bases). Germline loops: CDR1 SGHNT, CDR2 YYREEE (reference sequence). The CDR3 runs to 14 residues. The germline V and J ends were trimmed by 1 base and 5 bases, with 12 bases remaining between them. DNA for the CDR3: TGTGCCAGCAGCTTGCAAGGGTCGGGGGAGACCCAGTACTTC. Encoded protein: CASSLQGSGETQYF.

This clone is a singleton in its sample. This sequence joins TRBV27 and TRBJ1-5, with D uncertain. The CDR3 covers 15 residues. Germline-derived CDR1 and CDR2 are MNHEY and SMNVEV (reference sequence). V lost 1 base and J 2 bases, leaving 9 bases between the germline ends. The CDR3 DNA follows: TGTGCCAGCAGTTTATTGCGGAGCGGCAATCAGCCCCAGCATTTT. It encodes CASSLLRSGNQPQHF.

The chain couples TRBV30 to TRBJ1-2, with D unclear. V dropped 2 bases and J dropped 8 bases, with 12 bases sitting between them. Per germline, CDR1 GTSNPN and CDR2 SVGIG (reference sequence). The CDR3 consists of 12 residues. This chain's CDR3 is CAWSPWRWGYTF. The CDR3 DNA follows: TGTGCCTGGAGTCCGTGGAGATGGGGCTACACCTTC.

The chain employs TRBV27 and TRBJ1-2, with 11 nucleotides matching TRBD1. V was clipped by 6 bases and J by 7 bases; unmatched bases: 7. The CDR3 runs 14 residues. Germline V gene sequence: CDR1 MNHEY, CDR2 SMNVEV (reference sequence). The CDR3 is CASRKLGQGGGYTF. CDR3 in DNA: TGTGCCAGCAGAAAGCTGGGACAGGGGGGTGGCTACACCTTC.

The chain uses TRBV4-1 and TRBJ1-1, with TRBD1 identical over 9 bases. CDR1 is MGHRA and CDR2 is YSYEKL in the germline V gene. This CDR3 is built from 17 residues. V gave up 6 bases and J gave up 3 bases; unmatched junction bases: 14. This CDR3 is CASRGSSGTGYYTEAFF. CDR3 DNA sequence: TGCGCCAGCAGAGGGTCGTCCGGGACAGGGTACTACACTGAAGCTTTCTTT.

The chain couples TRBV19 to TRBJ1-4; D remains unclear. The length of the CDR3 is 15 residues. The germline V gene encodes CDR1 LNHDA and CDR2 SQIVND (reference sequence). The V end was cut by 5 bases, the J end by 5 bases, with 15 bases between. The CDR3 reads CASSGGAPQNEKLFF. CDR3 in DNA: TGTGCCAGTAGTGGAGGAGCACCGCAAAATGAAAAACTGTTTTTT.

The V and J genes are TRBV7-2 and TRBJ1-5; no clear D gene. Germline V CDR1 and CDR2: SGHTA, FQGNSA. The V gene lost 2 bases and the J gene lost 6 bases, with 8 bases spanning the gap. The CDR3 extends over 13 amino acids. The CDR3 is CASSLNRVQPQHF. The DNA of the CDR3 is TGTGCCAGCAGCTTAAATCGGGTTCAGCCCCAGCATTTT.

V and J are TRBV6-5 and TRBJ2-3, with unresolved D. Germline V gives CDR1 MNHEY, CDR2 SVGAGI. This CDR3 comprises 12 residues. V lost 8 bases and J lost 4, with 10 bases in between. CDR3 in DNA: TGTGCCAGCCTTTCCTTCGCAGATACGCAGTATTTT. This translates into CASLSFADTQYF.

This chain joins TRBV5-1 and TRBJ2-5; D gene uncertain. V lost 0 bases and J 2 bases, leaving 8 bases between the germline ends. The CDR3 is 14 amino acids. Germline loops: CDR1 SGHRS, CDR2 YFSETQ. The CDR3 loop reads CASSLDPLQETQYF. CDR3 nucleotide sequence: TGCGCCAGCAGCTTGGACCCTTTACAAGAGACCCAGTACTTC.

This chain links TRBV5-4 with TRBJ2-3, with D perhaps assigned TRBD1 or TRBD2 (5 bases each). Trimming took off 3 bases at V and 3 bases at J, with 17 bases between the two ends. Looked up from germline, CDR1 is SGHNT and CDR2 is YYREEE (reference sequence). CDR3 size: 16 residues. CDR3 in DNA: TGTGCCAGCAGCTCGCCGGGTGGGGGTCGGACAGATACGCAGTATTTT. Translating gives CASSSPGGGRTDTQYF.

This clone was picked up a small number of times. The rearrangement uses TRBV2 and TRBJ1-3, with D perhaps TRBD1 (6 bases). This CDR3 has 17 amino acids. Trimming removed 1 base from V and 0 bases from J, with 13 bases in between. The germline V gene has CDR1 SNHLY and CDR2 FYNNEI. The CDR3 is CASSEGGAGLSGNTIYF. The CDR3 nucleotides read TGTGCCAGCAGTGAAGGGGGGGCAGGCCTCTCTGGAAACACCATATATTTT.

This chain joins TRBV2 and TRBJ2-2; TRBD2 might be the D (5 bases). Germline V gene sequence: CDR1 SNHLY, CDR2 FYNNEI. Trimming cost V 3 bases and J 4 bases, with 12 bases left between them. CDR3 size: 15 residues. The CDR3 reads CASSDGDAGTGELFF. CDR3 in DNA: TGTGCCAGCAGTGACGGAGATGCGGGCACCGGGGAGCTGTTTTTT.

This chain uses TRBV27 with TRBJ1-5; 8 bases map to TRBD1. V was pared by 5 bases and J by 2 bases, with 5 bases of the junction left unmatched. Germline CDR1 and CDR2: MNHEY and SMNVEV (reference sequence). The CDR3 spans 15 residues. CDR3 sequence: CASSGQGVGNQPQHF. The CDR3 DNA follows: TGTGCCAGCAGTGGACAGGGAGTTGGCAATCAGCCCCAGCATTTT.